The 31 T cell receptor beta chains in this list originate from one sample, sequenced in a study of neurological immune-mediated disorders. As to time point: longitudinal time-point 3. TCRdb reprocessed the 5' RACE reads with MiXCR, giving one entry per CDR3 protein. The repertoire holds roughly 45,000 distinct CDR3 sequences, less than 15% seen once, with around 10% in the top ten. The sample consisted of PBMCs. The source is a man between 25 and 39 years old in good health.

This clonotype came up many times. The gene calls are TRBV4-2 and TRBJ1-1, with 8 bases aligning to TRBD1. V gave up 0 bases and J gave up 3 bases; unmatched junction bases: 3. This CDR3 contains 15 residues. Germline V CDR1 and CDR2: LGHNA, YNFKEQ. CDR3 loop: CASSQDNRGYTEAFF. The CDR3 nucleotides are TGTGCCAGCAGCCAAGATAACAGGGGGTACACTGAAGCTTTCTTT.

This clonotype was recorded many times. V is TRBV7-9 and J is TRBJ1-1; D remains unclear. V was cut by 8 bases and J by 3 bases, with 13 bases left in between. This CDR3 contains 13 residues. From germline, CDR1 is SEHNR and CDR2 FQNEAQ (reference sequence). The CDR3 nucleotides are TGTGCCAGCGGAGAGAACGGGGACACTGAAGCTTTCTTT. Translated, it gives CASGENGDTEAFF.

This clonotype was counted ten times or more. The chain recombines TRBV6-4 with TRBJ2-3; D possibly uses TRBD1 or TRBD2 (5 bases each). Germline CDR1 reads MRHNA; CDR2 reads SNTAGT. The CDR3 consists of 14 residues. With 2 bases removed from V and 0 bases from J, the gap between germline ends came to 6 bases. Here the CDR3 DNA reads TGTGCCAGCAGTGACGGGGGTAGCACAGATACGCAGTATTTT. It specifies CASSDGGSTDTQYF.

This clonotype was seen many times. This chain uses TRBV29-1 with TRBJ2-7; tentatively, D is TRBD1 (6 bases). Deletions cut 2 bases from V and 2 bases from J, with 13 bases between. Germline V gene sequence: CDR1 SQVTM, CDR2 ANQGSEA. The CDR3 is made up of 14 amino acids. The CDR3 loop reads CSVEKGGGAYEQYF. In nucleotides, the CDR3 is TGCAGCGTTGAAAAAGGTGGGGGCGCCTACGAGCAGTACTTC.

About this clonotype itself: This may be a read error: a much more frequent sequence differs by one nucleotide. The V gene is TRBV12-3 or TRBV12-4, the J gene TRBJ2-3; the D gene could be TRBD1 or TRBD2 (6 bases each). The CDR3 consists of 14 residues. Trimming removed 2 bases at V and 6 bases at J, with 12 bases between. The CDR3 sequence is CASSLSGASDTQYF. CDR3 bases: TGTGCCAGCAGTTTATCGGGGGCATCTGATACGCAGTATTTT.

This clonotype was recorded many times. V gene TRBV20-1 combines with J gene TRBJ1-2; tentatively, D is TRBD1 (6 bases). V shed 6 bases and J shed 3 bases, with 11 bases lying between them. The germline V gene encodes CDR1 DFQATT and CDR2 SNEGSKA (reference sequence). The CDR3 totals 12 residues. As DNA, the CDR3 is TGCAGTGCCCAACCAGGGGACTATGGCTACACCTTC. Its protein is CSAQPGDYGYTF.

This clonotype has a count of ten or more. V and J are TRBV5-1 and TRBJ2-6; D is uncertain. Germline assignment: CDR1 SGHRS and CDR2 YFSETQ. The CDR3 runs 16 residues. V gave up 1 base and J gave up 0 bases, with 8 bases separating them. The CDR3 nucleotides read TGCGCCAGCAGCTTGCCCAGCCGCTCTGGGGCCAACGTCCTGACTTTC. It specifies CASSLPSRSGANVLTF.

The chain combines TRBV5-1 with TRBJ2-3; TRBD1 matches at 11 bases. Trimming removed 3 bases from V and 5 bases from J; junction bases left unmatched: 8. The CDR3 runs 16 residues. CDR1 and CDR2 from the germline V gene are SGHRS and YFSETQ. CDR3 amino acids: CASSSPWTGGEDTQYF. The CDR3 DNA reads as TGCGCCAGCAGCTCGCCATGGACAGGGGGCGAAGATACGCAGTATTTT.

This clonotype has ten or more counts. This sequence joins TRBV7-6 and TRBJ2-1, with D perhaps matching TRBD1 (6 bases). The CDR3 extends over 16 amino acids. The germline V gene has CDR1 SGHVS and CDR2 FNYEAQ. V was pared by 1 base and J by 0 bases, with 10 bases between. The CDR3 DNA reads TGTGCCAGCAGCTTAGGGACAGCAAGCTCCTACAATGAGCAGTTCTTC. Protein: CASSLGTASSYNEQFF.

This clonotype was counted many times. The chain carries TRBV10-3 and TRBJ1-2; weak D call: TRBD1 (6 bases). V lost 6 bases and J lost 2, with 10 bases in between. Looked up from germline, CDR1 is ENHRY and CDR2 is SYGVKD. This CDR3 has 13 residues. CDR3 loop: CAIRATGNYGYTF. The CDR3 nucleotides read TGTGCCATCAGAGCAACAGGGAACTATGGCTACACCTTC.

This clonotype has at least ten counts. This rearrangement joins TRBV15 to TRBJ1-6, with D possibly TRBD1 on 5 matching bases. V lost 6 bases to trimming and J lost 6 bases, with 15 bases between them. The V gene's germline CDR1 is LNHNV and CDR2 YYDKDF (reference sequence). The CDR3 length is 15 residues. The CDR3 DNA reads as TGTGCCACCAGTGGAACCCGGGGCACTAATTCACCCCTCCACTTT. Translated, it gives CATSGTRGTNSPLHF.

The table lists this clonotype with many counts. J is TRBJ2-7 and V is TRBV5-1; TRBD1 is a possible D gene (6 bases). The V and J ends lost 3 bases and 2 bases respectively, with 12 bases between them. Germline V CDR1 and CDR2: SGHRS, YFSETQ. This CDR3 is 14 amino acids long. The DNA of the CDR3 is TGCGCCAGCAGCTCCGGACAGCCTCCCTACGAGCAGTACTTC. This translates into CASSSGQPPYEQYF.

The CDR3 nucleotides are TGTGCCAGCGCGGGACTAGCGGGGATCAATGAGCAGTTCTTC. It encodes CASAGLAGINEQFF. The V gene is TRBV10-3, the J gene TRBJ2-1, with 13 nucleotides matching TRBD2. Germline V gene data show CDR1 as ENHRY and CDR2 as SYGVKD. The CDR3 loop spans 14 amino acids. Trimming cost V 10 bases and J 6 bases; bases outside gene matches: 6.

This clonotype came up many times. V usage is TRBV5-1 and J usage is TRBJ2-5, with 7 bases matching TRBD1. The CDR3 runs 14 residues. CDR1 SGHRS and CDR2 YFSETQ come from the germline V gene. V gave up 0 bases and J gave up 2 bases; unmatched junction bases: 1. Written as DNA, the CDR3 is TGCGCCAGCAGCTTGGGACAGGGACAAGAGACCCAGTACTTC. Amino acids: CASSLGQGQETQYF. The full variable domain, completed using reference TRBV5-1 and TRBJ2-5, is KAGVTQTPRYLIKTRGQQVTLSCSPISGHRSVSWYQQTPGQGLQFLFEYFSETQRNKGNFPGRFSGRQFSNSRSEMNVSTLELGDSALYLCASSLGQGQETQYFGPGTRLLVL.

DNA for the CDR3: TGTGCCAGTAGGGGGCCGGGGGCCGGAAATGAAAAACTGTTTTTT. This encodes CASRGPGAGNEKLFF. V usage is TRBV19 and J usage is TRBJ1-4, with D possibly being TRBD1 (6 bases). The CDR3 is 15 residues long. V gave up 6 bases and J gave up 5 bases, with 16 bases separating them. Germline loops: CDR1 LNHDA, CDR2 SQIVND (reference sequence).

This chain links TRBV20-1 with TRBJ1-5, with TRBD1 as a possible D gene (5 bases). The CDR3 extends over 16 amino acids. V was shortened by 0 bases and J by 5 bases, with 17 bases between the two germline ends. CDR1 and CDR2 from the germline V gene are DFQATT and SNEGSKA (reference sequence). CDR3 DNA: TGCAGTGCTAGAGATATGGGACCGAGAAAGGATCAGCCCCAGCATTTT. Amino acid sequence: CSARDMGPRKDQPQHF.

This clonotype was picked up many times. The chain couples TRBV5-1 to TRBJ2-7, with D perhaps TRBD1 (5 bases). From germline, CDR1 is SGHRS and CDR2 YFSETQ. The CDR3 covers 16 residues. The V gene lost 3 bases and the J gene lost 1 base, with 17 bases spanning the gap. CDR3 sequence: CASSSLGPGYSYEQYF. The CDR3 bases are TGCGCCAGCAGCTCTCTAGGTCCAGGGTATTCCTACGAGCAGTACTTC.

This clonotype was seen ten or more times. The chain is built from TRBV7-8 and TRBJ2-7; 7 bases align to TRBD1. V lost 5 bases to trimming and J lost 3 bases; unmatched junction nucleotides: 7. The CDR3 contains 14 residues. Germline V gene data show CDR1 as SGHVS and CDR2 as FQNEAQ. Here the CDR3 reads CASSPQQGIYEQYF. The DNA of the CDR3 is TGTGCCAGCAGCCCACAACAGGGGATCTACGAGCAGTACTTC.

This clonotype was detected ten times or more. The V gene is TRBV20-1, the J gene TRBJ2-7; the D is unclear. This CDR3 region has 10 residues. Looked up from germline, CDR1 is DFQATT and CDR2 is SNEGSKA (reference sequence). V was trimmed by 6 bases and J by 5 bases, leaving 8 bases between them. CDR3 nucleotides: TGCAGTGCGTATTTCCACGAGCAGTACTTC. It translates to CSAYFHEQYF.

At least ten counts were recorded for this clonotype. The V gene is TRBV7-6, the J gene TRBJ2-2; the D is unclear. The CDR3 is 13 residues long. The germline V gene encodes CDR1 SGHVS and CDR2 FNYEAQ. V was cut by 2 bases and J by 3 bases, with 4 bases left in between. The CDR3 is CASSLRDTGELFF. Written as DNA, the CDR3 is TGTGCCAGCAGCTTAAGGGACACCGGGGAGCTGTTTTTT.

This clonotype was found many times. The CDR3 DNA is TGTGCCATCAGTGAGTCACGGGCCACTAGCACAGATACGCAGTATTTT. Its protein is CAISESRATSTDTQYF. The J gene is TRBJ2-3, the V gene TRBV10-3; D is unclear. V lost 0 bases and J lost 0, with 10 bases in between. Per germline, CDR1 ENHRY and CDR2 SYGVKD. The CDR3 is made up of 16 amino acids.

The CDR3 spells CASSLTSVKNIQYF. The CDR3 DNA is TGTGCCAGCAGCTTAACTAGCGTCAAAAACATTCAGTACTTC. The rearrangement uses TRBV7-2 and TRBJ2-4, with 7 bases aligning to TRBD2. The V gene's germline CDR1 is SGHTA and CDR2 FQGNSA. V lost 2 bases and J lost 3; bases outside the gene matches: 1. The CDR3 contains 14 residues.

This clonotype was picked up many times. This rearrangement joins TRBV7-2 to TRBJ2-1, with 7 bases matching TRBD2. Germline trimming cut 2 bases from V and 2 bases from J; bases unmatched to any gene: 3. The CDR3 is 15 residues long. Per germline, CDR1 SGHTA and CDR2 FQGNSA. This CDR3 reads CASSLSSGTYNEQFF. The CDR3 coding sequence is TGTGCCAGCAGCTTATCTAGCGGCACCTACAATGAGCAGTTCTTC.

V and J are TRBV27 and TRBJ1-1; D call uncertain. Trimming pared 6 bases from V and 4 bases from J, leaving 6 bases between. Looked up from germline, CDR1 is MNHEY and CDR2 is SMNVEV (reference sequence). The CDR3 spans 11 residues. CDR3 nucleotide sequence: TGTGCCAGCAGGGCTGTCACTGAAGCTTTCTTT. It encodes CASRAVTEAFF.

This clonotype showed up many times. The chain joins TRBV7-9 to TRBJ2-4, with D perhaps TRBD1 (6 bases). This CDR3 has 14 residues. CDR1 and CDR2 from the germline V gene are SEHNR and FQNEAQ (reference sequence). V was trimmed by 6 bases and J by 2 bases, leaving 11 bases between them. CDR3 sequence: CASSPQGTKNIQYF. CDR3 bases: TGTGCCAGCAGTCCTCAGGGGACCAAAAACATTCAGTACTTC.

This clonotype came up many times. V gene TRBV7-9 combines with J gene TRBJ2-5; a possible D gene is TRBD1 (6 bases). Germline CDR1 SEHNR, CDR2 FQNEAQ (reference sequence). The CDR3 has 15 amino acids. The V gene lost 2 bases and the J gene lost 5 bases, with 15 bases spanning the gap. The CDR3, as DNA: TGTGCCAGCAGCTTATTCCAGGGGCTGGTGGAGACCCAGTACTTC. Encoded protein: CASSLFQGLVETQYF.

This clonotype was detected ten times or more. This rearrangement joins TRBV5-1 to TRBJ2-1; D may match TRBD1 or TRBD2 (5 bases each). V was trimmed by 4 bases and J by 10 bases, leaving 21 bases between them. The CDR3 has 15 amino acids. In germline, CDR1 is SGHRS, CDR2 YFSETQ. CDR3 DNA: TGCGCCAGCAGCGTAGCCCCCGTGGGGGTGGGGGAGCAGTTCTTC. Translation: CASSVAPVGVGEQFF.

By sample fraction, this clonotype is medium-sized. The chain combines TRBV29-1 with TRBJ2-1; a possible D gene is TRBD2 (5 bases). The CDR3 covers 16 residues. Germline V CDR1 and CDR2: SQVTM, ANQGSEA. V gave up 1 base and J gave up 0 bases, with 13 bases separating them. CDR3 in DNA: TGCAGCGTTGAAGCTTCGGAGCGGAGCTCCTACAATGAGCAGTTCTTC. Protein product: CSVEASERSSYNEQFF.

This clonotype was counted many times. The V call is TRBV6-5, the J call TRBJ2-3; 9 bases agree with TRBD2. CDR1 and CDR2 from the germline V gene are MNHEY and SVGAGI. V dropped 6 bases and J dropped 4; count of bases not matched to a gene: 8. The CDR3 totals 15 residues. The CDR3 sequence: CASRPPGLAPDTQYF. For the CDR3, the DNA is TGTGCCAGCAGGCCTCCGGGACTAGCCCCAGATACGCAGTATTTT.

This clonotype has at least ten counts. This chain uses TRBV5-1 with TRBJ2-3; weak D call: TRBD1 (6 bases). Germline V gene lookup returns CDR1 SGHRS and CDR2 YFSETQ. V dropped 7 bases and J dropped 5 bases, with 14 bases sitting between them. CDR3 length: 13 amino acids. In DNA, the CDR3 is TGCGCCAGCGGCAGGGGAGTTGGAGATACGCAGTATTTT. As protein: CASGRGVGDTQYF.

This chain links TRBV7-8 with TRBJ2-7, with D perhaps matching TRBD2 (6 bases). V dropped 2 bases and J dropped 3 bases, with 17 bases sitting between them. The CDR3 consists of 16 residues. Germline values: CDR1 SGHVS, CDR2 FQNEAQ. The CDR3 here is CASSLWGPGGFYEQYF. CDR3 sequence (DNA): TGTGCCAGCAGCTTATGGGGACCCGGAGGGTTCTACGAGCAGTACTTC.